What follows is one T cell receptor beta chain and its context. Antigen unknown. Trimming left V 5 bases short and J 6 bases short, with 10 bases between. Germline lookup yields CDR1 SGHNT and CDR2 YYREEE (reference sequence). The CDR3 is 12 amino acids. This record comes from a study of cytomegalovirus exposure and HLA in healthy donors. Regarding the study as a whole: TCR association rates varied by HLA locus in a later analysis, with DRB1 highest and HLA-C lowest. The study assumed roughly uniform donor sequencing depth for presence/absence analyses.

Both 60 Vbeta primers and 13 Jbeta primers went into the PCR. Repertoires were generated with immunoSEQ multiplex PCR, while TCRdb's copy carries only in-frame clones and drops some. This sample has roughly 200,000 clones, with around four fifths found just once. The sequence derives from a man aged 35-49 years in good health and CMV-seropositive. The specimen was PBMCs. The chain combines TRBV5-4 with TRBJ2-3, with a weak D call TRBD2 (5 bases). The CDR3 DNA reads TGTGCCAGCAGGCTGGAGGCGGATACGCAGTATTTT. Translated: CASRLEADTQYF.